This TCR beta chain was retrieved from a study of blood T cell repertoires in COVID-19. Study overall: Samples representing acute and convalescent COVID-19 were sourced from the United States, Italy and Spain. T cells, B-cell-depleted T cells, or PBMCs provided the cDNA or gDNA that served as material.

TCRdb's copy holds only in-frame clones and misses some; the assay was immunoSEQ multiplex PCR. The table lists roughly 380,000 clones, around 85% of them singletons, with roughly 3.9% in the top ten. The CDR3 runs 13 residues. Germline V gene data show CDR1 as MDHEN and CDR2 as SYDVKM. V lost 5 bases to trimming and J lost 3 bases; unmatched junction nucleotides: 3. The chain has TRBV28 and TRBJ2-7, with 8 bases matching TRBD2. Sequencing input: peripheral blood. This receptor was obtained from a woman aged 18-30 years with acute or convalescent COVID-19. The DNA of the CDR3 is TGTGCCAGCAGTGGGAGCGGGAGCTACGAGCAGTACTTC. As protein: CASSGSGSYEQYF.